This T cell receptor (beta chain) derives from a study of blood T cell repertoires in COVID-19. V trimming: 4 bases; J trimming: 4 bases; junction bases outside the gene matches: 8. Germline values: CDR1 MNHEY, CDR2 SVGEGT. The length of the CDR3 is 15 residues. Authors' data handling: How many nucleated cells were present was estimated from reference gene primer amplification. The data were produced by immunoSEQ multiplex PCR, yet TCRdb's version contains in-frame clones alone and is incomplete. For V, J and clone size, that table is used; D and trimming come from the DNA. This table holds around 55,000 clones, less than 95% found once.

This TCR was sampled from a man in his forties with acute or convalescent COVID-19. Sequencing was performed on peripheral blood. The V call is TRBV6-2 or TRBV6-3, the J call TRBJ2-3; 7 bases map to TRBD2. The CDR3 region is CASSLAGVQADTQYF. CDR3 bases: TGTGCCAGCAGTTTGGCGGGAGTACAGGCAGATACGCAGTATTTT.